Presented here are 28 T cell receptor beta chains from one specimen sequenced in a study of CD8+ T cells in alopecia areata. cDNA serving as the sequencing template came from extracted, reverse transcribed RNA. TCRdb's table, derived via immunoSEQ multiplex PCR, lists solely in-frame clones and lacks some. In the table there are about 92,000 clones, about 40% of which are singletons. Treatment in this sample: oral pan-JAK inhibitor, 5-10 mg twice daily. The sample in question was CD8+ T cells sorted from blood, obtained at week 24, from a patient treated with tofacitinib. The receptors stem from a human donor with alopecia areata.

This chain links TRBV7-9 with TRBJ1-1; 8 bases align to TRBD1. The CDR3 sequence is 12 residues long. CDR1 and CDR2 from the germline V gene are SEHNR and FQNEAQ (reference sequence). With 4 bases clipped from V and 6 bases from J, the junction kept 1 base outside the gene matches. CDR3 nucleotide sequence: TGTGCCAGCAGCTCGACAGGGGCTGAAGCTTTCTTT. Its protein product is CASSSTGAEAFF.

The rearrangement uses TRBV27 and TRBJ2-7, with 12 nucleotides matching TRBD2. The CDR3 has 14 residues. V was pared by 4 bases and J by 4 bases, with 2 bases of the junction left unmatched. Looked up from germline, CDR1 is MNHEY and CDR2 is SMNVEV (reference sequence). CDR3 bases: TGTGCCAGCAGTTACGGACTAGCGGGATACGAGCAGTACTTC. Protein product: CASSYGLAGYEQYF.

This clone has only a few counts. V is TRBV18 and J is TRBJ2-1, with 9 bases that match TRBD1. There are 15 residues in the CDR3. V shed 2 bases, J shed 6 bases, and the junction held 5 bases outside the gene matches. Germline values: CDR1 KGHSH, CDR2 LQKENI. CDR3 DNA: TGTGCCAGCTCACCATGGGACAGGGTCGGCAATGAGCAGTTCTTC. Its protein product is CASSPWDRVGNEQFF.

This clone has just a few counts. J is TRBJ2-5 and V is TRBV5-1, with TRBD1 identical over 8 bases. Germline loops: CDR1 SGHRS, CDR2 YFSETQ. CDR3 length: 15 residues. The J segment lost 4 bases and the V segment lost 4 bases, leaving 9 bases of the junction unmatched. The DNA of the CDR3 is TGCGCCAGCAGCGTTGACAGGGGTTTGGGAGAGACCCAGTACTTC. It is translated as CASSVDRGLGETQYF.

In its sample, this clone was seen a few times. This chain connects TRBV15 to TRBJ1-4, with D hard to call. The CDR3 is 16 amino acids. Trimming shortened V by 0 bases and J by 7 bases, and 15 bases separated the two germline ends. CDR1 and CDR2 (germline): LNHNV, YYDKDF (reference sequence). CDR3 region: CATSRDPFGRGEKLFF. In nucleotides, the CDR3 is TGTGCCACCAGCAGAGATCCCTTCGGACGAGGTGAAAAACTGTTTTTT.

The CDR3 loop is CASRGQGTDYGYTF. The CDR3 DNA is TGTGCCAGCAGAGGACAGGGGACGGACTATGGCTACACCTTC. The gene calls are TRBV5-4 and TRBJ1-2; 9 positions match TRBD1. After removal of 5 bases from V and 3 bases from J, the junction contained 5 bases not matched to a gene. The CDR3 totals 14 residues. Per germline, CDR1 SGHNT and CDR2 YYREEE (reference sequence).

The chain recombines TRBV5-6 with TRBJ2-7; no definite D call. Trimming took off 1 base at V and 0 bases at J, with 5 bases between the two ends. Germline V CDR1 and CDR2: SGHDT, YYEEEE. The CDR3 spans 13 residues. CDR3 loop: CASSLYNSYEQYF. The CDR3 nucleotides are TGTGCCAGCAGCTTGTACAACTCCTACGAGCAGTACTTC. The variable domain in full, with the rest retrieved from reference TRBV5-6 and TRBJ2-7, is DAGVTQSPTHLIKTRGQQVTLRCSPKSGHDTVSWYQQALGQGPQFIFQYYEEEERQRGNFPDRFSGHQFPNYSSELNVNALLLGDSALYLCASSLYNSYEQYFGPGTRLTVT.

Here the CDR3 reads CAWSIQPNTEAFF. The CDR3, as DNA: TGTGCCTGGAGCATCCAACCGAACACTGAAGCTTTCTTT. This chain connects TRBV30 to TRBJ1-1, with unresolved D. Germline values: CDR1 GTSNPN, CDR2 SVGIG (reference sequence). Trimming removed 3 bases from V and 1 base from J, with 9 bases in between. This CDR3 spans 13 amino acids.

This chain uses TRBV29-1 with TRBJ2-1; D is possibly TRBD2 (5 bases). V dropped 3 bases and J dropped 9 bases, with 12 bases sitting between them. The CDR3 runs to 12 residues. The germline CDR1 and CDR2 sequences are SQVTM and ANQGSEA. This chain's CDR3 is CSVDRELGEQFF. CDR3 coding DNA: TGCAGCGTTGATAGGGAGTTGGGTGAGCAGTTCTTC.

The chain joins TRBV7-9 to TRBJ1-5; D remains unclear. The CDR3 runs 14 residues. Germline V lookup: CDR1 SEHNR, CDR2 FQNEAQ (reference sequence). Trimming left V 5 bases short and J 2 bases short, with 10 bases between. The DNA of the CDR3 is TGTGCCAGCAGCCCACCATCAGGCAATCAGCCCCAGCATTTT. Protein sequence: CASSPPSGNQPQHF. Full variable domain (remainder filled in from reference TRBV7-9 and TRBJ1-5): DTGVSQNPRHKITKRGQNVTFRCDPISEHNRLYWYRQTLGQGPEFLTYFQNEAQLEKSRLLSDRFSAERPKGSFSTLEIQRTEQGDSAMYLCASSPPSGNQPQHFGDGTRLSIL.

This chain connects TRBV7-9 to TRBJ2-1; 7 bases align to TRBD2. Germline V gives CDR1 SEHNR, CDR2 FQNEAQ (reference sequence). Trimming cost V 4 bases and J 9 bases; bases outside gene matches: 9. The CDR3 has 14 amino acids. CDR3 protein: CASSSGLDPSEQFF. The CDR3 DNA is TGTGCCAGCAGCTCTGGACTAGACCCCAGTGAGCAGTTCTTC.

The chain carries TRBV14 and TRBJ2-2; maybe TRBD2 (5 bases). The ends were cut back, 3 bases at V and 3 bases at J, with 8 bases in the middle. The CDR3 runs to 14 residues. Germline V gives CDR1 SGHDN, CDR2 FVKESK. CDR3 amino acids: CASSQRDHTGELFF. The CDR3 nucleotides are TGTGCCAGCAGCCAGAGGGATCACACCGGGGAGCTGTTTTTT. The full variable domain, completed using reference TRBV14 and TRBJ2-2, is EAGVTQFPSHSVIEKGQTVTLRCDPISGHDNLYWYRRVMGKEIKFLLHFVKESKQDESGMPNNRFLAERTGGTYSTLKVQPAELEDSGVYFCASSQRDHTGELFFGEGSRLTVL.

The CDR3 DNA reads TGTGCCAGCAGTCCCATCCAGGGGGAGGGAGCTTTCTTT. It codes for CASSPIQGEGAFF. The chain employs TRBV27 and TRBJ1-1; 7 bases line up with TRBD1. The junction had 10 bases not matched to a gene; V was cut back by 5 bases and J by 10 bases. Germline-derived CDR1 and CDR2 are MNHEY and SMNVEV (reference sequence). The CDR3 sequence is 13 residues long.

This sequence joins TRBV10-3 and TRBJ1-2; D is perhaps TRBD1 (6 bases). Germline V lookup: CDR1 ENHRY, CDR2 SYGVKD. Trimming stripped 5 bases from V and 1 base from J, with 14 bases between. The CDR3 consists of 15 residues. DNA for the CDR3: TGTGCCATCAGTACTCAGGGACAACTTAACTATGGCTACACCTTC. It is translated as CAISTQGQLNYGYTF.

This clone was counted between two and nine times. The J gene is TRBJ2-7, the V gene TRBV4-3; possible D gene TRBD2, 6 bases. Germline CDR1 LGHNA, CDR2 YSLEER. Trimming shortened V by 1 base and J by 1 base, and 8 bases separated the two germline ends. The CDR3 covers 14 residues. The CDR3 reads CASSQAGVSYEQYF. For the CDR3, the DNA is TGCGCCAGCAGCCAAGCGGGAGTATCCTACGAGCAGTACTTC.

The V call is TRBV29-1, the J call TRBJ1-1, with D perhaps matching TRBD1 (6 bases). Looked up from germline, CDR1 is SQVTM and CDR2 is ANQGSEA. The germline V and J ends were trimmed by 7 bases and 4 bases, with 16 bases remaining between them. This CDR3 is built from 13 residues. The CDR3 loop is CSGAVKGGTEAFF. The CDR3 DNA is TGCAGCGGTGCCGTGAAGGGGGGCACTGAAGCTTTCTTT.

This chain uses TRBV7-3 with TRBJ2-7; 9 bases map to TRBD2. The germline V gene has CDR1 SGHTA and CDR2 FQGTGA. The V segment lost 5 bases and the J segment 5 bases; nucleotides outside the gene matches: 13. The CDR3 spans 16 residues. The CDR3 bases are TGTGCCAGCAGCCTCGGGACTAGCCGGAGTCTCGACGAGCAGTACTTC. This codes for CASSLGTSRSLDEQYF. Filled out from reference TRBV7-3 and TRBJ2-7, the complete variable domain reads GAGVSQTPSNKVTEKGKYVELRCDPISGHTALYWYRQSLGQGPEFLIYFQGTGAADDSGLPNDRFFAVRPEGSVSTLKIQRTERGDSAVYLCASSLGTSRSLDEQYFGPGTRLTVT.

The chain is built from TRBV5-6 and TRBJ2-1, with D unclear. With 3 bases removed from V and 1 base from J, the gap between germline ends came to 8 bases. Germline V gene sequence: CDR1 SGHDT, CDR2 YYEEEE. This CDR3 is 14 amino acids long. The CDR3 spells CASSSIGSYNEQFF. DNA of the CDR3: TGTGCCAGCAGCTCGATAGGGTCCTACAATGAGCAGTTCTTC.

This clone was observed a few times. This chain connects TRBV7-8 to TRBJ1-5; D unresolved. With 1 base removed from V and 3 bases from J, the gap between germline ends came to 16 bases. The CDR3 sequence is 17 residues long. Germline V gene sequence: CDR1 SGHVS, CDR2 FQNEAQ. The CDR3 DNA sequence: TGTGCCAGCAGCTTAGTGAAGGGTCGCAGGCACAATCAGCCCCAGCATTTT. Translated, it gives CASSLVKGRRHNQPQHF.

This clone was recorded once. The chain combines TRBV19 with TRBJ2-3; D might be TRBD2 (6 bases). There are 18 residues in the CDR3. Trimming left V 1 base short and J 4 bases short, with 21 bases between. Germline V gene sequence: CDR1 LNHDA, CDR2 SQIVND (reference sequence). In DNA form, the CDR3 reads TGTGCCAGTAGTATAGGACCCTTACGAACGGGAGTAGCAGATACGCAGTATTTT. Protein sequence: CASSIGPLRTGVADTQYF. The variable domain in full, completed from reference TRBV19 and TRBJ2-3, reads DGGITQSPKYLFRKEGQNVTLSCEQNLNHDAMYWYRQDPGQGLRLIYYSQIVNDFQKGDIAEGYSVSREKKESFPLTVTSAQKNPTAFYLCASSIGPLRTGVADTQYFGPGTRLTVL.

This clone occurred a few times. This chain uses TRBV7-2 with TRBJ2-1; D possibly corresponds to TRBD2 (6 bases). Looked up from germline, CDR1 is SGHTA and CDR2 is FQGNSA. The CDR3 consists of 15 residues. Between the trimmed V and J ends, which lost 6 bases and 1 base, there was a span of 13 bases. The CDR3 DNA is TGTGCCAGCAGTCACCGGGAGTGGTCCTACAATGAGCAGTTCTTC. This translates into CASSHREWSYNEQFF.

This chain uses TRBV9 with TRBJ1-2, with D tentatively TRBD1 (6 bases). The CDR3 is 15 amino acids. The germline V gene has CDR1 SGDLS and CDR2 YYNGEE. Deletions cut 0 bases from V and 5 bases from J, with 14 bases between. CDR3 sequence: CASSVAGGPLYGYTF. The DNA for the CDR3 is TGTGCCAGCAGCGTAGCTGGGGGGCCATTGTATGGCTACACCTTC.

On this clone: The DNA is omitted, as the CDR3 cannot be located on it reliably, and the CDR3 follows TCRdb's listing. This rearrangement joins TRBV4-1 to TRBJ2-7. Germline CDR1 MGHRA, CDR2 YSYEKL. The CDR3 spans 15 residues, counting both ends. The CDR3 reads CASSQSSSGGDEQYF.

The genes are TRBV18 and TRBJ2-7, with 11 bases identical to TRBD1. CDR3 length: 16 amino acids. Germline lookup yields CDR1 KGHSH and CDR2 LQKENI. The trim removed 3 bases at V and 4 bases at J, leaving 8 bases unmatched. CDR3 sequence: CASSPGSGQGVYEQYF. The CDR3 DNA sequence: TGTGCCAGCTCACCCGGATCGGGACAGGGGGTGTACGAGCAGTACTTC.

V gene TRBV5-1 combines with J gene TRBJ2-1; D may be TRBD1 (5 bases). V lost 3 bases to trimming and J lost 3 bases, with 13 bases between them. CDR3 length equals 15 residues. Germline V gene data show CDR1 as SGHRS and CDR2 as YFSETQ. CDR3 sequence reads: CASSSSDSNYNEQFF. The CDR3 coding sequence is TGCGCCAGCAGCTCCTCCGACAGTAACTACAATGAGCAGTTCTTC. The full variable domain, with the rest looked up from reference TRBV5-1 and TRBJ2-1, is KAGVTQTPRYLIKTRGQQVTLSCSPISGHRSVSWYQQTPGQGLQFLFEYFSETQRNKGNFPGRFSGRQFSNSRSEMNVSTLELGDSALYLCASSSSDSNYNEQFFGPGTRLTVL.

This chain connects TRBV25-1 to TRBJ2-5, with 8 bases that match TRBD1. CDR1 and CDR2 (germline): MGHDK, SYGVNS. V gave up 2 bases and J gave up 5 bases; unmatched junction bases: 4. The CDR3 consists of 14 residues. CDR3 DNA sequence: TGTGCCAGCAGTGAACGGACAGGGTTGGAGACCCAGTACTTC. Translation: CASSERTGLETQYF.

This clone was seen a single time. The gene calls are TRBV9 and TRBJ2-5; D call uncertain. Germline CDR1 is SGDLS and CDR2 is YYNGEE. Trimming shortened V by 3 bases and J by 5 bases, and 8 bases separated the two germline ends. This CDR3 is built from 12 residues. The CDR3 DNA follows: TGTGCCAGCAGCGGCCTCCGGGAGACCCAGTACTTC. It specifies CASSGLRETQYF.

The V call is TRBV7-9, the J call TRBJ2-7; 7 bases match TRBD2. Germline V gene lookup returns CDR1 SEHNR and CDR2 FQNEAQ (reference sequence). The CDR3 totals 17 residues. V shed 5 bases, J shed 2 bases, and the junction held 15 bases outside the gene matches. CDR3 sequence (DNA): TGTGCCAGCAGCCGGATAAGGTCCCGGGAGGACCCCTACGAGCAGTACTTC. The encoded protein is CASSRIRSREDPYEQYF.